This TCR beta chain was found in a study of human CD8 memory T cell subsets. The germline CDR1 and CDR2 sequences are SGHDT and YYEEEE. The CDR3 sequence is 19 residues long. In the case of this clonotype: Its target is unknown.

Production of TCR beta libraries used UMI-labeled 5' RACE as the method. Each CDR3 protein gets one entry in TCRdb, which reprocessed the 5' RACE reads and gives no DNA. This table holds 4,500 to 7,000 distinct CDR3 sequences. Study-wide points: Precursor exhausted T cells and stem-like memory T cells were similarly highly diverse, while effector memory cells were not.

This clonotype was sampled from a human donor in good health. The chain carries TRBV5-6 and TRBJ2-5; the TCRdb D gene call, TRBD1, has no DNA to confirm it. Sequenced input: CD8+ effector memory T cells (TEM) sorted from PBMCs. Indicated subset: effector memory CD8 T cells, CCR7- CD45RO+ CD95+. The CDR3 region is CASSLLLWGAQPNQETQYF. Variable domain in full (rest from reference TRBV5-6 and TRBJ2-5): DAGVTQSPTHLIKTRGQQVTLRCSPKSGHDTVSWYQQALGQGPQFIFQYYEEEERQRGNFPDRFSGHQFPNYSSELNVNALLLGDSALYLCASSLLLWGAQPNQETQYFGPGTRLLVL.